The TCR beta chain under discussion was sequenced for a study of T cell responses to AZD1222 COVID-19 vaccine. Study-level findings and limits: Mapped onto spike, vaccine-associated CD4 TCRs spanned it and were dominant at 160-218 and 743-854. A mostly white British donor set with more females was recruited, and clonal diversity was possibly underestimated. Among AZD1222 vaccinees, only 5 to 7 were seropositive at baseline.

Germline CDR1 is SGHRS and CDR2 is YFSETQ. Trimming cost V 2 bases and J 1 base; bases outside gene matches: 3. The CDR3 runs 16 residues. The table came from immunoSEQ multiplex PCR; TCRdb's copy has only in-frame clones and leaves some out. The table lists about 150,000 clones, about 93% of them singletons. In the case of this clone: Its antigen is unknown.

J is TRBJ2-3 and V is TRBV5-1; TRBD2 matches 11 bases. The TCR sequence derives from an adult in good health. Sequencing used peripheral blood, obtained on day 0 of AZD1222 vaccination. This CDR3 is CASSFSGRVGTDTQYF. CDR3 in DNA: TGCGCCAGCAGCTTTAGCGGGAGGGTCGGCACAGATACGCAGTATTTT.